The next 5 T cell receptor beta chains were all read from a single sample in a study of OX40 agonist ivuxolimab in advanced cancers. The method was immunoSEQ multiplex PCR; TCRdb's version includes in-frame clones alone and lacks a portion of them. The sample consists of some 75,000 clones, less than 90% of them appearing once. The sequencing here drew on CD4+ or CD8+ T cells sorted from blood, taken in a trial of the OX40 agonist ivuxolimab. These receptors originate from an adult with an advanced solid tumor such as melanoma, head and neck, liver or kidney cancer.

The chain uses TRBV7-2 and TRBJ1-4; 8 nucleotides align to TRBD1. This CDR3 is built from 14 residues. Per germline, CDR1 SGHTA and CDR2 FQGNSA. The V gene end was trimmed by 5 bases and the J gene end by 8 bases; junction bases not matched to a gene: 7. The CDR3 region has the DNA TGTGCCAGCAGCGAAGACAGGGGTCGGGAAAAACTGTTTTTT. Its translation is CASSEDRGREKLFF.

The chain employs TRBV5-1 and TRBJ1-2, with D hard to call. Trimming cost V 2 bases and J 2 bases, with 4 bases left between them. The CDR3 consists of 12 residues. From germline, CDR1 is SGHRS and CDR2 YFSETQ. The CDR3 loop is CASSLGNYGYTF. DNA for the CDR3: TGCGCCAGCAGCTTAGGAAACTATGGCTACACCTTC.

This clone was seen a handful of times. This rearrangement joins TRBV2 to TRBJ2-7; the D gene is possibly TRBD1 (5 bases). Germline V gives CDR1 SNHLY, CDR2 FYNNEI. V shed 3 bases and J shed 3 bases, with 12 bases lying between them. This CDR3 is built from 14 residues. CDR3 nucleotides: TGTGCCAGCAGTGATCAGGGTAGGTTCTACGAGCAGTACTTC. Amino acid sequence: CASSDQGRFYEQYF.

The chain uses TRBV19 and TRBJ2-5; D remains unclear. Between the trimmed V and J ends, which lost 2 bases and 1 base, there was a span of 5 bases. This CDR3 has 13 amino acids. Germline values: CDR1 LNHDA, CDR2 SQIVND (reference sequence). This chain's CDR3 is CASSISSQETQYF. The CDR3 nucleotides are TGTGCCAGTAGTATAAGTTCCCAAGAGACCCAGTACTTC.

The chain combines TRBV7-8 with TRBJ2-1; perhaps D is TRBD1 or TRBD2 (5 bases each). This CDR3 contains 14 residues. CDR1 is SGHVS, CDR2 FQNEAQ, per germline. Trimming removed 5 bases from V and 7 bases from J, with 15 bases in between. CDR3 nucleotides: TGTGCCAGCAGCACCGCCGGGACGGTGAATGAGCAGTTCTTC. It translates to CASSTAGTVNEQFF.